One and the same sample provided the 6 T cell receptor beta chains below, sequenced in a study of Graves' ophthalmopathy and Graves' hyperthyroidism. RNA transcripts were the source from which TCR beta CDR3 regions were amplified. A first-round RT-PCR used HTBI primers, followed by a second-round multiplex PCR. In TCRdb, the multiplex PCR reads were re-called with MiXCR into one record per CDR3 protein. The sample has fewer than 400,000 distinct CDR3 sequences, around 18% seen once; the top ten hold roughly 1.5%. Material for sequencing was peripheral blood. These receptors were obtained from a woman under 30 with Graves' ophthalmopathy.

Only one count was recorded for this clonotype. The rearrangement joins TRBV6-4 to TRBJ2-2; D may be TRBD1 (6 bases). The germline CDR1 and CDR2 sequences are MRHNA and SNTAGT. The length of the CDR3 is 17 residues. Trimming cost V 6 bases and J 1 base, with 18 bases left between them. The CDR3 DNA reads TGTGCCAGCAGACTCGACCCAGGGGCAGGGAACACCGGGGAGCTGTTTTTT. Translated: CASRLDPGAGNTGELFF.

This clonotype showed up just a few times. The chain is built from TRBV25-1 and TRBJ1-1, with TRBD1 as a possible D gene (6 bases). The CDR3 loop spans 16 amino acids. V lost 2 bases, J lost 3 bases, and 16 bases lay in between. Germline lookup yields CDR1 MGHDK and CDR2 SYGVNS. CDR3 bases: TGTGCCAGCAGTGAAGGGGTAGGGGCAGGGGACACTGAAGCTTTCTTT. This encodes CASSEGVGAGDTEAFF.

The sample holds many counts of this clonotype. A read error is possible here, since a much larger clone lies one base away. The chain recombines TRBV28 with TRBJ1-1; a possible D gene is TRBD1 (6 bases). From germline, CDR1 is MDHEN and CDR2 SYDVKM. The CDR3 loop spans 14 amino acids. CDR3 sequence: CASGLGGAGTEAFF. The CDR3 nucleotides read TGTGCCAGCGGTTTAGGGGGGGCTGGCACTGAAGCTTTCTTT.

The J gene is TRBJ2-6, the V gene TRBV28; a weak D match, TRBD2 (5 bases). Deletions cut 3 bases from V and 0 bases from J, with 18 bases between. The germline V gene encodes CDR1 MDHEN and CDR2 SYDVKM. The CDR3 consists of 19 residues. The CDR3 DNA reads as TGTGCCAGCAGTTTCCTCGGGCGGGTACCGTCCTCTGGGGCCAACGTCCTGACTTTC. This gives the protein CASSFLGRVPSSGANVLTF. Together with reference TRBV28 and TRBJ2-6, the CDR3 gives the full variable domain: DVKVTQSSRYLVKRTGEKVFLECVQDMDHENMFWYRQDPGLGLRLIYFSYDVKMKEKGDIPEGYSVSREKKERFSLILESASTNQTSMYLCASSFLGRVPSSGANVLTFGAGSRLTVL.

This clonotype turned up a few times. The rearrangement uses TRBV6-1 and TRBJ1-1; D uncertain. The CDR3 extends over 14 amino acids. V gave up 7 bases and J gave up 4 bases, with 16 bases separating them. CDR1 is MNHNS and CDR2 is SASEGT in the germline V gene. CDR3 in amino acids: CASIRLDWSTEAFF. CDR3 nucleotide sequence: TGTGCCAGCATAAGGCTAGATTGGAGCACTGAAGCTTTCTTT.

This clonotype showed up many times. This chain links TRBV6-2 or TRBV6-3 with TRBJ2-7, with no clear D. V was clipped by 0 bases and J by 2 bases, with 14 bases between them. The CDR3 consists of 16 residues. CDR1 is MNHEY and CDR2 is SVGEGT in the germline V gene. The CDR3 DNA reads TGTGCCAGCAGTTACTCTACCCGACATGCCCCCTACGAGCAGTACTTC. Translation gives CASSYSTRHAPYEQYF.